The 24 T cell receptor beta chains reported below all come from one sample, sequenced in a study of identical twins. TCRdb re-derived calls from the 5' RACE reads in MiXCR, one entry per CDR3 protein. The sample holds nearly 900,000 distinct CDR3 sequences; approximately 13% are singletons and the top ten take 1.5% to 2%. The same sample was also used in a study of yellow fever vaccine responses in identical twins.

The specimen was PBMCs. All receptors derive from a woman younger than 30 in good health.

Only a few counts were recorded for this clonotype. The J gene is TRBJ2-2, the V gene TRBV7-9; D gene ambiguous. The CDR3 has 17 residues. From germline, CDR1 is SEHNR and CDR2 FQNEAQ (reference sequence). Trimming removed 3 bases at V and 2 bases at J, with 16 bases between. CDR3 in amino acids: CASSFPLDTLNTGELFF. CDR3 DNA: TGTGCCAGCAGCTTTCCCTTAGACACTCTCAACACCGGGGAGCTGTTTTTT.

The chain is built from TRBV11-2 and TRBJ2-7, with 9 bases aligning to TRBD2. J gave up 0 bases and V 3 bases, and 12 bases lay outside the gene matches. CDR1 is SGHAT and CDR2 is FQNNGV in the germline V gene. This CDR3 contains 18 residues. The CDR3 bases are TGTGCCAGCAGCTTCAGGACTCTAGCGGGGACTGCCTCCTACGAGCAGTACTTC. Translated, it gives CASSFRTLAGTASYEQYF.

This clonotype was counted between two and nine times. V gene TRBV6-1 combines with J gene TRBJ1-3; D is unclear. The V end was cut by 7 bases, the J end by 0 bases, with 16 bases between. Per the germline V gene, CDR1 is MNHNS and CDR2 is SASEGT. CDR3 size: 16 residues. The chain's CDR3 is CASTIMTAGSGNTIYF. The CDR3 bases are TGTGCCAGCACCATTATGACGGCTGGCTCTGGAAACACCATATATTTT.

Only a few counts were recorded for this clonotype. The chain carries TRBV27 and TRBJ2-7, with 7 bases matching TRBD2. This CDR3 has 15 amino acids. Germline lookup yields CDR1 MNHEY and CDR2 SMNVEV (reference sequence). J was trimmed by 4 bases and V by 5 bases; bases with no gene match: 11. The CDR3 region is CASSPPGRVWYEQYF. The CDR3 nucleotides are TGTGCCAGCAGTCCGCCGGGGAGGGTTTGGTACGAGCAGTACTTC.

J is TRBJ2-5 and V is TRBV20-1, with a weak D call TRBD1 (5 bases). The CDR3 has 13 residues. Germline CDR1 and CDR2: DFQATT and SNEGSKA (reference sequence). CDR3 sequence: CSETDGSDGTQYF. The CDR3 region has the DNA TGCAGCGAGACAGACGGATCAGACGGGACCCAGTACTTC.

The rearrangement joins TRBV5-1 to TRBJ2-1; D gene uncertain. The CDR3 extends over 16 amino acids. Germline-derived CDR1 and CDR2 are SGHRS and YFSETQ. V was cut by 0 bases and J by 0 bases, with 10 bases left in between. This CDR3 reads CASSLVGVNSYNEQFF. The CDR3 DNA follows: TGCGCCAGCAGCTTGGTTGGGGTAAACTCCTACAATGAGCAGTTCTTC.

This clonotype appeared a single time. Just one base apart from a much larger clone, this may be a read error. V is TRBV12-3 or TRBV12-4 and J is TRBJ1-1; no reliable D call. Trimming took off 6 bases at V and 4 bases at J, with 18 bases between the two ends. The CDR3 totals 15 residues. The CDR3 DNA is TGTGCCAGCAGAAACACAGCAGTAAAAGTCACTGAAGCTTTCTTT. It translates to CASRNTAVKVTEAFF.

The chain couples TRBV7-2 to TRBJ2-7, with 7 bases fitting TRBD1. The ends lost 7 bases at V and 3 bases at J; junction bases unmatched: 9. CDR3 size: 14 residues. Germline CDR1 is SGHTA and CDR2 is FQGNSA. The CDR3 DNA reads as TGTGCCAGCAAAGAAGGGGGCGGGCACTACGAGCAGTACTTC. This codes for CASKEGGGHYEQYF.

The sample holds a few counts of this clonotype. The CDR3 loop reads CASSLYLRGFQETQYF. The CDR3 DNA is TGTGCCAGCTCACTCTACCTGCGGGGGTTTCAAGAGACCCAGTACTTC. The V and J genes are TRBV18 and TRBJ2-5, with TRBD2 matching over 7 bases. J was trimmed by 2 bases and V by 4 bases; bases with no gene match: 10. CDR3 length equals 16 residues. Germline V gene lookup returns CDR1 KGHSH and CDR2 LQKENI.

This clonotype turned up a few times. V and J are TRBV2 and TRBJ2-7, with 10 bases fitting TRBD1. The junction had 8 bases not matched to a gene; V was cut back by 5 bases and J by 4 bases. The CDR3 runs 15 residues. The germline CDR1 and CDR2 sequences are SNHLY and FYNNEI. Here the CDR3 DNA reads TGTGCCAGCAGTCAAGGACAGGGGGAATCTTACGAGCAGTACTTC. Translated: CASSQGQGESYEQYF. Drawing the rest from reference TRBV2 and TRBJ2-7, the complete variable domain is EPEVTQTPSHQVTQMGQEVILRCVPISNHLYFYWYRQILGQKVEFLVSFYNNEISEKSEIFDDQFSVERPDGSNFTLKIRSTKLEDSAMYFCASSQGQGESYEQYFGPGTRLTVT.

The chain uses TRBV18 and TRBJ1-2, with D possibly TRBD1 on 6 matching bases. This CDR3 is built from 12 residues. The V end lost 10 bases, the J end lost 3 bases, and 12 bases lay between the germline ends. CDR1 is KGHSH, CDR2 LQKENI, per germline. The CDR3 coding sequence is TGTGCCACCCACAGGGTCGACTATGGCTACACCTTC. This gives the protein CATHRVDYGYTF.

There are many counts of this clonotype. V gene TRBV10-3 combines with J gene TRBJ2-3; D is unresolved. Trimming stripped 5 bases from V and 2 bases from J, with 8 bases between. Germline CDR1 is ENHRY and CDR2 is SYGVKD. The length of the CDR3 is 13 residues. In DNA form, the CDR3 reads TGTGCCATCAGTCCCCAGGACACAGATACGCAGTATTTT. Its protein is CAISPQDTDTQYF.

The chain combines TRBV12-5 with TRBJ2-1; no clear D gene. V was shortened by 6 bases and J by 4 bases, with 10 bases between the two germline ends. This CDR3 has 13 residues. Per germline, CDR1 LGHNT and CDR2 FRNRAP. CDR3 nucleotide sequence: TGTGCTAGTGGCTCCGACGGGTACAATGAGCAGTTCTTC. Its protein product is CASGSDGYNEQFF.

This clonotype was detected ten times or more. The chain employs TRBV4-2 and TRBJ1-5, with TRBD1 identical over 9 bases. Losses at the gene ends were 5 bases for V and 1 base for J; bases not matched to a gene: 6. CDR3 length equals 16 residues. Germline values: CDR1 LGHNA, CDR2 YNFKEQ. CDR3 sequence reads: CASSSGTGTSNQPQHF. The DNA of the CDR3 is TGTGCCAGCAGCTCGGGGACAGGGACGAGCAATCAGCCCCAGCATTTT.

This clonotype was seen at least ten times. J is TRBJ2-1 and V is TRBV29-1; 7 bases map to TRBD2. In germline, CDR1 is SQVTM, CDR2 ANQGSEA. Germline trimming cut 7 bases from V and 2 bases from J; bases unmatched to any gene: 5. There are 13 residues in the CDR3. The CDR3 nucleotides read TGCAGCGCTTTAAGCGGGACCTACAATGAGCAGTTCTTC. Translation: CSALSGTYNEQFF.

Only a few counts were recorded for this clonotype. V usage is TRBV18 and J usage is TRBJ2-2; no reliable D call. The V gene lost 0 bases and the J gene lost 5 bases, with 13 bases spanning the gap. Germline CDR1 is KGHSH and CDR2 is LQKENI. This CDR3 spans 16 amino acids. The CDR3 loop reads CASSPPYGVETGELFF. For the CDR3, the DNA is TGTGCCAGCTCACCACCTTATGGGGTAGAGACCGGGGAGCTGTTTTTT.

The V gene is TRBV4-1, the J gene TRBJ2-2, with no clear D. Looked up from germline, CDR1 is MGHRA and CDR2 is YSYEKL. CDR3 length equals 14 residues. V was trimmed by 0 bases and J by 6 bases, leaving 8 bases between them. CDR3 sequence (DNA): TGCGCCAGCAGCCAAGATATAGTCCCCGGGGAGCTGTTTTTT. It specifies CASSQDIVPGELFF.

This clonotype was seen only a few times. CDR3 nucleotides: TGTGCCAGTAGTATGGGTGGGGGACTTTTCACAGATACGCAGTATTTT. It specifies CASSMGGGLFTDTQYF. The chain carries TRBV19 and TRBJ2-3, with TRBD2 as a possible D gene (6 bases). From germline, CDR1 is LNHDA and CDR2 SQIVND (reference sequence). The CDR3 is 16 amino acids. The V end lost 3 bases, the J end lost 2 bases, and 15 bases lay between the germline ends.

The rearrangement links TRBV9 to TRBJ2-7, with D possibly called TRBD1 or TRBD2 (5 bases each). CDR1 and CDR2 from the germline V gene are SGDLS and YYNGEE. This CDR3 spans 14 amino acids. Trimming took off 2 bases at V and 6 bases at J, with 15 bases between the two ends. The CDR3 reads CASSVGEPVGEQYF. In DNA form, the CDR3 reads TGTGCCAGCAGCGTGGGGGAGCCCGTAGGCGAGCAGTACTTC. Complete variable domain (other parts from reference TRBV9 and TRBJ2-7): DSGVTQTPKHLITATGQRVTLRCSPRSGDLSVYWYQQSLDQGLQFLIQYYNGEERAKGNILERFSAQQFPDLHSELNLSSLELGDSALYFCASSVGEPVGEQYFGPGTRLTVT.

This clonotype has only one observation. The chain combines TRBV4-1 with TRBJ2-2, with unresolved D. The CDR3 has 15 amino acids. Trimming cost V 1 base and J 2 bases, with 8 bases left between them. Germline V gene data show CDR1 as MGHRA and CDR2 as YSYEKL. The CDR3 bases are TGCGCCAGCAGCCAAGGGGTGACTAACACCGGGGAGCTGTTTTTT. Translation: CASSQGVTNTGELFF.

The V gene is TRBV29-1, the J gene TRBJ2-5, with D uncertain. Trimming removed 6 bases at V and 5 bases at J, with 10 bases between. The CDR3 sequence is 11 residues long. The germline V gene encodes CDR1 SQVTM and CDR2 ANQGSEA. As DNA, the CDR3 is TGCAGCGTGCGACCCGGGGAGACCCAGTACTTC. Its translation is CSVRPGETQYF.

This chain joins TRBV6-5 and TRBJ2-7; the D gene is possibly TRBD1 (7 bases). The CDR3 runs to 16 residues. Germline values: CDR1 MNHEY, CDR2 SVGAGI. V lost 2 bases and J lost 1, with 15 bases in between. The CDR3 sequence: CASSYRDSAGSYEQYV. Here the CDR3 DNA reads TGTGCCAGCAGTTACCGGGACAGCGCGGGGTCCTACGAGCAGTACGTC.

This clonotype was seen a few times. This chain connects TRBV4-1 to TRBJ2-7; weak D call: TRBD1 (7 bases). Between the trimmed V and J ends, which lost 6 bases and 1 base, there was a span of 13 bases. The CDR3 is 14 residues long. Germline CDR1 MGHRA, CDR2 YSYEKL. CDR3 residues: CASRKQGGSYEQYV. DNA for the CDR3: TGCGCCAGCAGGAAGCAGGGGGGTTCCTACGAGCAGTACGTC.

The V and J genes are TRBV4-2 and TRBJ2-6; D is undetermined. V was trimmed by 1 base and J by 0 bases, leaving 7 bases between them. CDR3 length equals 16 residues. Germline assignment: CDR1 LGHNA and CDR2 YNFKEQ. The CDR3: CASSQGVDSGANVLTF. In DNA, the CDR3 is TGTGCCAGCAGCCAAGGGGTAGACTCTGGGGCCAACGTCCTGACTTTC.